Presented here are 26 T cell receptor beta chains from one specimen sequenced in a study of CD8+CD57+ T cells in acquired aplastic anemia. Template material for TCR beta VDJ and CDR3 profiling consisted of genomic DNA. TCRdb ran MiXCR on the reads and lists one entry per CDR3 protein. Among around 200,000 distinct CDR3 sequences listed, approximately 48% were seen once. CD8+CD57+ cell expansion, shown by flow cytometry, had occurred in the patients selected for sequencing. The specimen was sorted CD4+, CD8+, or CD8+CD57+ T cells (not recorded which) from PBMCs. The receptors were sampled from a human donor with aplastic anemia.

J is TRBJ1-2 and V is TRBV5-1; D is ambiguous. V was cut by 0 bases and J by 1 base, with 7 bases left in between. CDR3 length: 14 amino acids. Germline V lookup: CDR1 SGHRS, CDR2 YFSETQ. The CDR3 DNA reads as TGCGCCAGCAGCTTGGACAGTATTAACTATGGCTACACCTTC. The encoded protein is CASSLDSINYGYTF.

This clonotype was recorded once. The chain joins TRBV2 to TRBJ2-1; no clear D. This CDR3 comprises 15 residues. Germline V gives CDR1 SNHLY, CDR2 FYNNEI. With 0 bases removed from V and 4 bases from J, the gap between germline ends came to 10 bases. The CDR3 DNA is TGTGCCAGCAGTGAAGCTAGCAGCTATTACAATGAGCAGTTCTTC. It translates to CASSEASSYYNEQFF.

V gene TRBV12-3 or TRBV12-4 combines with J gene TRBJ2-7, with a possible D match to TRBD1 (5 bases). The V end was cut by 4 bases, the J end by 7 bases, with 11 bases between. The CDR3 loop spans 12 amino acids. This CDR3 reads CASSSGFGEQYF. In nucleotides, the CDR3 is TGTGCCAGCAGTTCAGGGTTCGGGGAGCAGTACTTC.

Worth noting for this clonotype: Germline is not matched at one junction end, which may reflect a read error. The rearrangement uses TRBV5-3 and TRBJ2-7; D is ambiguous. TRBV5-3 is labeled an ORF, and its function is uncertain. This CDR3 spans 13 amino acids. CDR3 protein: CASSLAPLSEQYF. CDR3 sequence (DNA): TGTGCCAGCAGCTTAGCCCCCCTAAGCGAGCAGTACTTC.

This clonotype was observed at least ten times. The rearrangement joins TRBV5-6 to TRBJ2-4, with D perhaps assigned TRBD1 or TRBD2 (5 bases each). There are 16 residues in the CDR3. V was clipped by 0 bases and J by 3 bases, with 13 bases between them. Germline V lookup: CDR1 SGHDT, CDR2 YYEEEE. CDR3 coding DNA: TGTGCCAGCAGCTTGGGGGGACCTACGAGCAAAAACATTCAGTACTTC. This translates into CASSLGGPTSKNIQYF.

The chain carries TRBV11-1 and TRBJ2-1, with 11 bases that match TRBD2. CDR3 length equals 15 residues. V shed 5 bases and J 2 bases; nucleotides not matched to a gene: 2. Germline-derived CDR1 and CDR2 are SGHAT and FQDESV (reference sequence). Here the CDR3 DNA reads TGTGCCAGCAGCCCTAGCGGGGGGCCCTACAATGAGCAGTTCTTC. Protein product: CASSPSGGPYNEQFF.

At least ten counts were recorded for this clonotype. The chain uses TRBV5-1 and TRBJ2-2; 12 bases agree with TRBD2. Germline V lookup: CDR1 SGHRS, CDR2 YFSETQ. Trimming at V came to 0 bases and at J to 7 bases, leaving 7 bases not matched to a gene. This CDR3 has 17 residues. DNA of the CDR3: TGCGCCAGCAGCTTGGGGCTAGCGGGAGGGCCTGACGGGGAGCTGTTTTTT. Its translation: CASSLGLAGGPDGELFF.

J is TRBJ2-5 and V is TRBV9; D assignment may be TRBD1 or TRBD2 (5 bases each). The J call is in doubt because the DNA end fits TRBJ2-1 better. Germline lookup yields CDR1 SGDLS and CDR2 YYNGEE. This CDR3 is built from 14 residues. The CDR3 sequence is CASSSPGTTNEQFF. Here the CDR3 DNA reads TGTGCCAGCAGCTCCCCCGGGACGACTAATGAGCAGTTCTTC.

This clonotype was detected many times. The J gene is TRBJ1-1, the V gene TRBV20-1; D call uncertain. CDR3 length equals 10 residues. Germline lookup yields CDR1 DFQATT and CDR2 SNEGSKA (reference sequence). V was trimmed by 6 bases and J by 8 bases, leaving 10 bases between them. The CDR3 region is CSAAKKEAFF. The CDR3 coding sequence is TGCAGTGCCGCAAAGAAGGAAGCTTTCTTT.

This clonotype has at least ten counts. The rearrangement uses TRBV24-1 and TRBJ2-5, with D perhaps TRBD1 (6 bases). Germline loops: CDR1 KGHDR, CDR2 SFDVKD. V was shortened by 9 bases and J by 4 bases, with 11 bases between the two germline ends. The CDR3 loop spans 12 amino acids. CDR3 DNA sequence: TGTGCCACCGCCGGGACAAGAGAGACCCAGTACTTC. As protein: CATAGTRETQYF.

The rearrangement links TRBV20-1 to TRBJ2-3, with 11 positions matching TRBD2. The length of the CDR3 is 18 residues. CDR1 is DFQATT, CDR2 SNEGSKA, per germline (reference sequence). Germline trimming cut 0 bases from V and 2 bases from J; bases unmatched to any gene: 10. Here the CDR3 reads CSARDRNLAGGLTDTQYF. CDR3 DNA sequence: TGCAGTGCTAGAGATAGGAACCTAGCGGGAGGCCTCACAGATACGCAGTATTTT.

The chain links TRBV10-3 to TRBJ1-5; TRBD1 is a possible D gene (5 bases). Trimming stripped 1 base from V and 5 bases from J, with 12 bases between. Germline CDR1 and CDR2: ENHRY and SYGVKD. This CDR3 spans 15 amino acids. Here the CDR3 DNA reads TGTGCCATCAGTGAGTGGGGGAAGGCGGATCAGCCCCAGCATTTT. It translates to CAISEWGKADQPQHF.

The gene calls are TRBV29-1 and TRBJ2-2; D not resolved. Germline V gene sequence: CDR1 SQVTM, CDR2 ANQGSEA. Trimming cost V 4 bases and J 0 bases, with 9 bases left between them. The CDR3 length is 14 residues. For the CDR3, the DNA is TGCAGCGTTGGACGAGGTGCGAACACCGGGGAGCTGTTTTTT. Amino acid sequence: CSVGRGANTGELFF.

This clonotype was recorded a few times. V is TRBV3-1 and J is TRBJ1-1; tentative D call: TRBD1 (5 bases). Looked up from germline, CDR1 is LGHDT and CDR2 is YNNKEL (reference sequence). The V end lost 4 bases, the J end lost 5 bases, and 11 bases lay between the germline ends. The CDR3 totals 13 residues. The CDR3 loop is CASSRGVGTEAFF. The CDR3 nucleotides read TGTGCCAGCAGCCGGGGGGTAGGGACTGAAGCTTTCTTT.

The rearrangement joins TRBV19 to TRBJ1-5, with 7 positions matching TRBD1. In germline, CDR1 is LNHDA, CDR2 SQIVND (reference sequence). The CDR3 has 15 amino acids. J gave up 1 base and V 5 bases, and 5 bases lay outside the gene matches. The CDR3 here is CASSATGASNQPQHF. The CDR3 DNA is TGTGCCAGTAGTGCCACAGGGGCGAGCAATCAGCCCCAGCATTTT.

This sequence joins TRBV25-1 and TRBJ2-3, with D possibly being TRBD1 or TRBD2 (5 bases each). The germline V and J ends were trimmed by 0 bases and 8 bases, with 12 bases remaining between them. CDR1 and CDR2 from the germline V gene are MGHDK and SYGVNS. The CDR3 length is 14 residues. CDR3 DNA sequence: TGTGCCAGCAGTGAATACCGGGACCAGGGTACGCAGTATTTT. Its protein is CASSEYRDQGTQYF.

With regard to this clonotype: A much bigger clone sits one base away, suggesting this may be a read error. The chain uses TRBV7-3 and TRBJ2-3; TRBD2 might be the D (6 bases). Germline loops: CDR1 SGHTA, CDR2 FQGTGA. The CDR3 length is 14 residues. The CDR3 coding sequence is TGTGTCAGCAGTTCCGGGGGTGGACCAGATACGCAGTATTTT. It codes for CVSSSGGGPDTQYF.

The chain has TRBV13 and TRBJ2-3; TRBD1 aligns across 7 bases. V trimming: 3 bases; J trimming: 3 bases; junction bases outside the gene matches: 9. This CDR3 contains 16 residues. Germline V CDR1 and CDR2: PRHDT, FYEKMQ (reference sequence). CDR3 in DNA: TGTGCCAGCAGCTTGCTCGGGGACAGCCGGACAGATACGCAGTATTTT. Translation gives CASSLLGDSRTDTQYF.

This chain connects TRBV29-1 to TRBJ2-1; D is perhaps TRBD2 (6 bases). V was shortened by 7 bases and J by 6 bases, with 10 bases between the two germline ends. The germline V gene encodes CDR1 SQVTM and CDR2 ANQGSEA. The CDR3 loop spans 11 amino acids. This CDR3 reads CSATSFNEQFF. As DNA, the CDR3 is TGCAGCGCGACTAGTTTCAATGAGCAGTTCTTC.

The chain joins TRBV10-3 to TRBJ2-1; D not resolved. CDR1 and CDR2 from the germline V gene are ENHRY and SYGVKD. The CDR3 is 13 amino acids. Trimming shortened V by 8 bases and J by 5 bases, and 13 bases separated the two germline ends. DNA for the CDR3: TGTGCCATCCCGAATTTTGAGGACAATGAGCAGTTCTTC. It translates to CAIPNFEDNEQFF.

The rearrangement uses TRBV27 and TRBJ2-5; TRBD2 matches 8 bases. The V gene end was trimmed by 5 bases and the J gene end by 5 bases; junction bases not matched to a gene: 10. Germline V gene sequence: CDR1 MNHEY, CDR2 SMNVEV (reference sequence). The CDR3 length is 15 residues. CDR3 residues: CASSLTGTRDETQYF. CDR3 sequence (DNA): TGTGCCAGCAGTCTTACCGGGACTAGAGACGAGACCCAGTACTTC.

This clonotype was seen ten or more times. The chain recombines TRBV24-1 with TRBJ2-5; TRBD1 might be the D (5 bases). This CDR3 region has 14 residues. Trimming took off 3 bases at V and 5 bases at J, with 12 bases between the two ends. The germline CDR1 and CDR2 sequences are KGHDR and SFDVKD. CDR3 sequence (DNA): TGTGCCACCAGTGATCCCAGGGCTTGGGAGACCCAGTACTTC. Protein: CATSDPRAWETQYF.

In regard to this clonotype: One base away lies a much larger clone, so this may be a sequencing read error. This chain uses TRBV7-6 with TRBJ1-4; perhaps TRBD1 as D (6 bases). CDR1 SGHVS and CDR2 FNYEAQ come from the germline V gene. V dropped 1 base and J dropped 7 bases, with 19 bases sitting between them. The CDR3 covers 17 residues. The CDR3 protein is CASSLVGGLSLSEKLFF. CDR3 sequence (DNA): TGTGCCAGCAGCTTAGTAGGGGGACTATCCCTCTCTGAAAAACTGTTTTTT.

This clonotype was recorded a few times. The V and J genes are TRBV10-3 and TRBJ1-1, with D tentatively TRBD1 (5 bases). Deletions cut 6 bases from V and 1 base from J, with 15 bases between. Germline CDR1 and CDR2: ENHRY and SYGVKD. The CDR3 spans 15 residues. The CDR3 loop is CAISPGGQGNTEAFF. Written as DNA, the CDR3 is TGTGCCATCAGCCCGGGTGGTCAGGGGAACACTGAAGCTTTCTTT.

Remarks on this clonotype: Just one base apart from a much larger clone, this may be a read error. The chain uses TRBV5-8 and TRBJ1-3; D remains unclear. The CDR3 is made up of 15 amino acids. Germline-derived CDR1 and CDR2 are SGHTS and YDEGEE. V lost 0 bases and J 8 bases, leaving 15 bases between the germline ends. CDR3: CASSLAVGTGDTIYF. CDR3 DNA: TGTGCCAGCAGCTTGGCCGTGGGCACGGGAGACACCATATATTTT.

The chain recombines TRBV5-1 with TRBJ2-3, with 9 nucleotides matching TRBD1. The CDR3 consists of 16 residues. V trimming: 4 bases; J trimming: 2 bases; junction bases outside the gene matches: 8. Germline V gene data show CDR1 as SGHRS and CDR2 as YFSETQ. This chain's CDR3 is CASSNRDRDVTDTQYF. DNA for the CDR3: TGCGCCAGCAGCAACCGGGACAGGGACGTCACAGATACGCAGTATTTT. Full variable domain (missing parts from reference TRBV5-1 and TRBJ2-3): KAGVTQTPRYLIKTRGQQVTLSCSPISGHRSVSWYQQTPGQGLQFLFEYFSETQRNKGNFPGRFSGRQFSNSRSEMNVSTLELGDSALYLCASSNRDRDVTDTQYFGPGTRLTVL.